The 30 T cell receptor beta chains below were found in one sample sequenced in a study of preoperative IRX-2 immunotherapy in early breast cancer. Described treatment: preoperative locoregional IRX-2 cytokine immunotherapy. TCRdb's table, derived via immunoSEQ multiplex PCR, lists solely in-frame clones and lacks some. The table records about 45,000 clones, about 80% of them present only once. Here the sequenced sample was tumor tissue, taken after IRX-2 immunotherapy. These receptors were collected from a human donor with breast cancer.

This clone was detected once. The V gene is TRBV19, the J gene TRBJ1-5; tentatively, D is TRBD1 (6 bases). The V gene lost 3 bases and the J gene lost 8 bases, with 14 bases spanning the gap. Germline V gene sequence: CDR1 LNHDA, CDR2 SQIVND (reference sequence). The CDR3 contains 14 residues. This chain's CDR3 is CASSMAGAREPQHF. The DNA for the CDR3 is TGTGCCAGTAGTATGGCAGGGGCGCGCGAGCCCCAGCATTTT.

This clone showed up just a few times. CDR3 amino acids: CASRPGLAGYLYEQFF. Here the CDR3 DNA reads TGCGCCAGCAGACCCGGACTAGCGGGTTACCTCTATGAGCAGTTCTTC. The chain combines TRBV10-2 with TRBJ2-1; 11 nucleotides agree with TRBD2. This CDR3 spans 16 amino acids. With 6 bases clipped from V and 8 bases from J, the junction kept 12 bases outside the gene matches. From germline, CDR1 is WSHSY and CDR2 SAAADI.

The CDR3 DNA is TGCGCCAGCAGCCCTATAAGAACTAGCACAGATACGCAGTATTTT. The encoded protein is CASSPIRTSTDTQYF. The genes are TRBV5-1 and TRBJ2-3; D call uncertain. Looked up from germline, CDR1 is SGHRS and CDR2 is YFSETQ. Trimming cost V 4 bases and J 0 bases, with 12 bases left between them. The CDR3 is made up of 15 amino acids.

This sequence joins TRBV5-2 and TRBJ2-2; the D segment call TRBD2 is taken from the table without a DNA check. TRBV5-2 is tagged as a pseudogene. The CDR3 extends over 21 amino acids. CDR3 loop: CASSKRTSGFIHPANTGELFF. The CDR3 DNA sequence: TGTGCCAGCAGCAAAAGGACTAGCGGATTTATACACCCAGCGAACACCGGGGAGCTGTTTTTT.

The CDR3 loop reads CAWLLEYTDTQYF. The CDR3 DNA reads as TGTGCCTGGTTACTAGAGTACACAGATACGCAGTATTTT. The V gene is TRBV30, the J gene TRBJ2-3; D might be TRBD2 (5 bases). There are 13 residues in the CDR3. V lost 5 bases, J lost 2 bases, and 11 bases lay in between. Germline V lookup: CDR1 GTSNPN, CDR2 SVGIG (reference sequence).

This chain joins TRBV6-8 and TRBJ1-1; TRBD1 matches 8 bases. After removal of 6 bases from V and 5 bases from J, the junction contained 5 bases not matched to a gene. The CDR3 consists of 13 residues. The germline V gene encodes CDR1 MNHGY and CDR2 SAAAGT. CDR3 DNA sequence: TGTGCCAGCAGAGGACAGGGAGGGACTGAAGCTTTCTTT. Amino acid sequence: CASRGQGGTEAFF.

The chain has TRBV6-8 and TRBJ2-1; weak D call: TRBD1 (5 bases). Trimming left V 11 bases short and J 7 bases short, with 18 bases between. This CDR3 region has 13 residues. From germline, CDR1 is MNHGY and CDR2 SAAAGT. CDR3 DNA sequence: TGTGCCCTCATAGGGGAACAAACAAATGAGCAGTTCTTC. Its protein product is CALIGEQTNEQFF.

This chain connects TRBV18 to TRBJ2-1; the match to TRBD2 covers 7 bases. This CDR3 region has 15 residues. Germline CDR1 is KGHSH and CDR2 is LQKENI. With 0 bases clipped from V and 5 bases from J, the junction kept 4 bases outside the gene matches. CDR3 protein: CASSPPASGNNEQFF. The CDR3 DNA sequence: TGTGCCAGCTCACCACCGGCTAGCGGTAACAATGAGCAGTTCTTC. Together with reference TRBV18 and TRBJ2-1, the CDR3 gives the full variable domain: NAGVMQNPRHLVRRRGQEARLRCSPMKGHSHVYWYRQLPEEGLKFMVYLQKENIIDESGMPKERFSAEFPKEGPSILRIQQVVRGDSAAYFCASSPPASGNNEQFFGPGTRLTVL.

The chain uses TRBV6-8 and TRBJ2-3, with 7 bases lining up with TRBD2. The germline V gene has CDR1 MNHGY and CDR2 SAAAGT. This CDR3 region has 12 residues. V trimming: 10 bases; J trimming: 6 bases; junction bases outside the gene matches: 7. Here the CDR3 DNA reads TGTGCCACCGGGAGGATCGTGGATACGCAGTATTTT. It specifies CATGRIVDTQYF.

The V and J genes are TRBV11-3 and TRBJ2-3; 8 nucleotides align to TRBD1. Germline values: CDR1 SGHNT, CDR2 YENEEA. CDR3 length: 17 residues. Germline trimming cut 5 bases from V and 2 bases from J; bases unmatched to any gene: 12. The DNA for the CDR3 is TGTGCCAGCAGCAGGCAGACAGGGGATATCTTCACAGATACGCAGTATTTT. As protein: CASSRQTGDIFTDTQYF.

This sequence joins TRBV29-1 and TRBJ2-3; the match to TRBD2 covers 9 bases. CDR3 length: 13 amino acids. Germline CDR1 SQVTM, CDR2 ANQGSEA. With 0 bases clipped from V and 5 bases from J, the junction kept 0 bases outside the gene matches. The CDR3 loop is CSVEETSGDTQYF. CDR3 sequence (DNA): TGCAGCGTTGAAGAGACTAGCGGAGATACGCAGTATTTT.

This clone has only a few counts. The chain has TRBV5-1 and TRBJ2-3, with a weak D call TRBD1 (5 bases). This CDR3 has 14 residues. V lost 0 bases to trimming and J lost 5 bases, with 10 bases between them. The V gene's germline CDR1 is SGHRS and CDR2 YFSETQ. The chain's CDR3 is CASSLAQAEDTQYF. CDR3 sequence (DNA): TGCGCCAGCAGCTTGGCACAGGCAGAAGATACGCAGTATTTT.

This clone was observed a handful of times. The chain joins TRBV6-1 to TRBJ1-2; no definite D call. Between the trimmed V and J ends, which lost 0 bases and 8 bases, there was a span of 7 bases. The germline V gene encodes CDR1 MNHNS and CDR2 SASEGT. The CDR3 has 12 amino acids. CDR3 coding DNA: TGTGCCAGCAGTGAAGCGCCCCGCGGCTACACCTTC. Protein product: CASSEAPRGYTF.

The chain combines TRBV19 with TRBJ1-1; unclear D gene. Looked up from germline, CDR1 is LNHDA and CDR2 is SQIVND (reference sequence). The CDR3 consists of 13 residues. V lost 5 bases, J lost 3 bases, and 10 bases lay in between. The CDR3 nucleotides read TGTGCCAGTAGTGTGGGTGGGGACACTGAAGCTTTCTTT. The encoded protein is CASSVGGDTEAFF.

This clone was seen a handful of times. V and J are TRBV29-1 and TRBJ2-3; 10 bases fit TRBD2. The CDR3 consists of 13 residues. Trimming took 6 bases from V and 3 from J; bases not matched to a gene: 3. Germline values: CDR1 SQVTM, CDR2 ANQGSEA. Here the CDR3 DNA reads TGCAGCGTCCGAGCGGGGGGGACAGATACGCAGTATTTT. The encoded protein is CSVRAGGTDTQYF.

The CDR3 DNA reads as TGTGCCAGTGCCCTGGGAGGTCAAGAGACCCAGTACTTC. This codes for CASALGGQETQYF. This sequence joins TRBV6-8 and TRBJ2-5, with a tentative D call TRBD2 (6 bases). The CDR3 covers 13 residues. Germline lookup yields CDR1 MNHGY and CDR2 SAAAGT. The germline V and J ends were trimmed by 9 bases and 2 bases, with 13 bases remaining between them.

This rearrangement joins TRBV22-1 to TRBJ2-1; the DNA was not compared with TRBD2, the D call given in the table. TRBV22-1 is labeled a pseudogene. The CDR3 is made up of 15 amino acids. The CDR3 coding sequence is TGTGCCAGCAGTGAAAGCACTAGCGGGAACGATGAGCAGTTCTTC. It is translated as CASSESTSGNDEQFF.

This clone has just a few counts. V gene TRBV6-8 combines with J gene TRBJ2-7; 7 bases align to TRBD1. This CDR3 comprises 14 residues. In germline, CDR1 is MNHGY, CDR2 SAAAGT. J was trimmed by 2 bases and V by 6 bases; bases with no gene match: 7. This chain's CDR3 is CASRDNRGTYEQYF. The CDR3 DNA reads as TGTGCCAGCAGGGACAACAGGGGAACCTACGAGCAGTACTTC.

This clone has a handful of counts. V usage is TRBV11-3 and J usage is TRBJ1-2; D uncertain. Germline CDR1 reads SGHNT; CDR2 reads YENEEA. Between the trimmed V and J ends, which lost 4 bases and 0 bases, there was a span of 9 bases. CDR3 length: 14 residues. In nucleotides, the CDR3 is TGTGCCAGCAGCTCCTCGACCGCTAACTATGGCTACACCTTC. Amino acids: CASSSSTANYGYTF.

V is TRBV6-7 and J is TRBJ1-6; TRBD1 aligns across 7 bases. TRBV6-7 counts as an open reading frame of uncertain function. V shed 2 bases, J shed 0 bases, and the junction held 7 bases outside the gene matches. CDR3 length: 18 amino acids. CDR3 bases: TGTGCCAGCAGTTACCTACAGGGGCTAAGCTCCTATAATTCACCCCTCCACTTT. Amino acids: CASSYLQGLSSYNSPLHF.

The rearrangement uses TRBV10-2 and TRBJ1-4; TRBD1 might be the D (5 bases). Germline loops: CDR1 WSHSY, CDR2 SAAADI. The CDR3 runs 15 residues. Deletions cut 5 bases from V and 0 bases from J, with 10 bases between. The CDR3 protein is CASSSTGATNEKLFF. Written as DNA, the CDR3 is TGCGCCAGCAGTTCCACAGGTGCAACTAATGAAAAACTGTTTTTT.

The chain is built from TRBV6-8 and TRBJ2-1; D unclear. The CDR3 sequence is 13 residues long. V was shortened by 5 bases and J by 5 bases, with 10 bases between the two germline ends. The germline gives CDR1 MNHGY, CDR2 SAAAGT. CDR3 nucleotides: TGTGCCAGCAGTCCCCCCCCGAACAATGAGCAGTTCTTC. Protein product: CASSPPPNNEQFF.

A few counts support this clone. The gene calls are TRBV6-8 and TRBJ1-2; TRBD1 aligns across 8 bases. The germline V gene encodes CDR1 MNHGY and CDR2 SAAAGT. With 6 bases clipped from V and 8 bases from J, the junction kept 11 bases outside the gene matches. The CDR3 loop spans 14 amino acids. In DNA, the CDR3 is TGTGCCAGCAGCCCCCGGACAGGGACTAGAGGCTACACCTTC. It codes for CASSPRTGTRGYTF.

V and J are TRBV6-8 and TRBJ2-5; D tentatively reads TRBD1 or TRBD2 (5 bases each). Trimming stripped 5 bases from V and 5 bases from J, with 21 bases between. The CDR3 runs to 16 residues. CDR1 and CDR2 (germline): MNHGY, SAAAGT. The CDR3 protein is CASSVNRRAIRETQYF. CDR3 bases: TGTGCCAGCAGTGTAAACAGGCGGGCCATTCGGGAGACCCAGTACTTC.

The DNA for the CDR3 is TGTGCCAGCTCACCAAACAGGGGCACTAACTATGGCTACACCTTC. This codes for CASSPNRGTNYGYTF. J is TRBJ1-2 and V is TRBV18; TRBD1 matches at 7 bases. J lost 0 bases, V lost 2 bases, and 3 bases had no gene match. Per germline, CDR1 KGHSH and CDR2 LQKENI. CDR3 size: 15 residues.

The chain is built from TRBV6-8 and TRBJ1-1; unclear D gene. V was clipped by 10 bases and J by 8 bases, with 17 bases between them. This CDR3 is 12 amino acids long. Germline V CDR1 and CDR2: MNHGY, SAAAGT. This CDR3 is CATEGRGREAFF. CDR3 DNA sequence: TGTGCCACCGAAGGGCGAGGTAGAGAAGCTTTCTTT.

In this sample, this clone turned up a few times. V usage is TRBV11-3 and J usage is TRBJ2-5; perhaps TRBD2 as D (6 bases). This CDR3 is 15 amino acids long. Germline-derived CDR1 and CDR2 are SGHNT and YENEEA. Deletions cut 5 bases from V and 5 bases from J, with 18 bases between. The CDR3 region has the DNA TGTGCCAGCAGCCCAGAAGGGGCGGGGAGGGAGACCCAGTACTTC. Its protein is CASSPEGAGRETQYF. The full variable domain, its missing parts supplied by reference TRBV11-3 and TRBJ2-5, is EAGVVQSPRYKIIEKKQPVAFWCNPISGHNTLYWYLQNLGQGPELLIRYENEEAVDDSQLPKDRFSAERLKGVDSTLKIQPAELGDSAVYLCASSPEGAGRETQYFGPGTRLLVL.

This clone was recorded only once. The chain is built from TRBV23-1 and TRBJ2-3; 8 nucleotides match TRBD1. TRBV23-1 is treated as an ORF (open reading frame) with a function not yet certain. With V trimmed by 6 bases and J by 1 base, 3 bases remained unmatched. The CDR3 totals 14 residues. The CDR3 sequence is CASSWTGRTDTQYF. The CDR3 nucleotides are TGCGCCAGCAGCTGGACAGGGCGCACAGATACGCAGTATTTT.

CDR3 DNA: TGTGCCAGCAGCCCCCCTCACGAAGGGACCCAGTACTTC. Translated: CASSPPHEGTQYF. V is TRBV7-8 and J is TRBJ2-5; the D is unclear. The CDR3 contains 13 residues. CDR1 is SGHVS, CDR2 FQNEAQ, per germline. V lost 5 bases, J lost 7 bases, and 14 bases lay in between.

The chain links TRBV10-2 to TRBJ2-1; D uncertain. CDR3 length: 12 residues. With 3 bases removed from V and 7 bases from J, the gap between germline ends came to 7 bases. Germline V gene data show CDR1 as WSHSY and CDR2 as SAAADI. The CDR3 sequence is CASSELRNEQFF. The CDR3, as DNA: TGCGCCAGCAGTGAACTTCGGAATGAGCAGTTCTTC.